Sequencing of this T cell receptor (beta chain) was carried out in a study of OX40 agonist ivuxolimab in advanced cancers. About the research overall: Melanoma, hepatocellular carcinoma, head and neck or renal cell cancer occurred in dose-escalation patients. The dose-escalation cohort was approximately 84% male, with a mean age of 60 years, ranging roughly 20 to 90. Partial responses, seen in three patients, involved one hepatocellular carcinoma and two cutaneous melanomas.

Sequenced by immunoSEQ multiplex PCR; TCRdb stores in-frame clones only, minus some. Of under 70,000 clones listed, around 90% are singletons. Germline CDR1 SGHNT, CDR2 YYREEE (reference sequence). The CDR3 has 14 amino acids. Deletions cut 2 bases from V and 7 bases from J, with 15 bases between. The receptor's source is an adult with an advanced solid tumor such as melanoma, head and neck, liver or kidney cancer. The chain carries TRBV5-4 and TRBJ1-2; the D is unclear. The source material was CD4+ or CD8+ T cells sorted from blood, sampled in a trial of the OX40 agonist ivuxolimab. The CDR3 bases are TGTGCCAGCAGCTTACCCCAAGGTCAAGGTGGCTACACCTTC. Its translation: CASSLPQGQGGYTF.